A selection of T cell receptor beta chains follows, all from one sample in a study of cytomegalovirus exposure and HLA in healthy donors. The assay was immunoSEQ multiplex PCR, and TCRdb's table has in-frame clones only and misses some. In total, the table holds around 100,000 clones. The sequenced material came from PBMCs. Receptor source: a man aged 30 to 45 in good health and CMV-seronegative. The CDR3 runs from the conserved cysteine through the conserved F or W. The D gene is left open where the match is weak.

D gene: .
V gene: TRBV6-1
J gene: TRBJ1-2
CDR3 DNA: TGTGCCAGCAGTGAGTATACAGGGAATGGCTACACCTTC
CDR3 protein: CASSEYTGNGYTF

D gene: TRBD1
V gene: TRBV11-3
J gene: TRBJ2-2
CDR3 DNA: TGTGCCAGCAGCCAAGACAGGGAAAACACCGGGGAGCTGTTTTTT
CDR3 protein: CASSQDRENTGELFF

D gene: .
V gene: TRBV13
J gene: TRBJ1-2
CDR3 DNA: TGTGCCAGCAGCTCCATCTCCCCCCGACACAACCTAAGAGGGGGCTACACCTTC
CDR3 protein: CASSSISPRHNLRGGYTF

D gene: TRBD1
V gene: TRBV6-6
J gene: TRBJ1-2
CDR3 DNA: TGTGCCAGTGGGACAGGGGAATTAGGCTACACCTTC
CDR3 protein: CASGTGELGYTF

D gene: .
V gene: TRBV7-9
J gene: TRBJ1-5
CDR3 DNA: TGTGCCAGCAGCTTAGCCGGCGGGAGCAATCAGCCCCAGCATTTT
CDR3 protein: CASSLAGGSNQPQHF

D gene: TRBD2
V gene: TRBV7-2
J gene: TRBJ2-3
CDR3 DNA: TGTGCCAGCAGCTTAGTGACTAGCGGGGGGGCGAGGGCAGATACGCAGTATTTT
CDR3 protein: CASSLVTSGGARADTQYF

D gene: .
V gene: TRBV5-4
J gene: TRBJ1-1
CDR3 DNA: TGTGCCAGCAGCTTGTTGGCAGGGGATACTGAAGCTTTCTTT
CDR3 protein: CASSLLAGDTEAFF

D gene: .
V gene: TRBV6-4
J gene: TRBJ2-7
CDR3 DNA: TGTGCCAGCAGTGAGGACAGCCACGAGCAGTACTTC
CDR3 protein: CASSEDSHEQYF

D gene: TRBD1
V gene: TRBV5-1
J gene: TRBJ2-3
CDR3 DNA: TGCGCCAGCAGCCCCCACGGACAGGTAACAGATACGCAGTATTTT
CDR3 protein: CASSPHGQVTDTQYF

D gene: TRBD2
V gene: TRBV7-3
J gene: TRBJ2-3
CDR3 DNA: TGTGCCAGCAGCTCCCCTCAGCGGGGGTCAGATACGCAGTATTTT
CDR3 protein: CASSSPQRGSDTQYF

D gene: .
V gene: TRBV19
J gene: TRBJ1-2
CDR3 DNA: TGTGCCAGTAGTATAGCTCTGCAGGGGCCTGGCTACACCTTC
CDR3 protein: CASSIALQGPGYTF